These 2 T cell receptor beta chains originate from one sample sequenced in a study of T cell repertoires in cytomegalovirus infection. TCRdb re-derived calls from the reads in MiXCR, one entry per CDR3 protein. In the table there are about 180,000 distinct CDR3 sequences, 14% of which are singletons. The sample consisted of PBMCs. Receptors were obtained from a human donor in good health (CMV status not recorded). Some clones in this sample may be carry-over from other donors' samples.

There are many counts of this clonotype. V gene TRBV7-9 combines with J gene TRBJ2-7; 7 bases map to TRBD1. The CDR3 is made up of 15 amino acids. Germline-derived CDR1 and CDR2 are SEHNR and FQNEAQ (reference sequence). Unmatched junction bases numbered 10, after V lost 4 bases and J lost 4 bases. CDR3 bases: TGTGCCAGCAGCTCTCAGGATACAGGGGCTTACGAGCAGTACTTC. Its protein is CASSSQDTGAYEQYF.

Many counts were recorded for this clonotype. The gene calls are TRBV4-2 and TRBJ2-7; tentatively, D is TRBD1 or TRBD2 (5 bases each). Germline V CDR1 and CDR2: LGHNA, YNFKEQ. This CDR3 comprises 15 residues. V was trimmed by 4 bases and J by 2 bases, leaving 15 bases between them. CDR3 bases: TGTGCCAGCAGCCCCGGGGCGGAAGGCACCTACGAGCAGTACTTC. It is translated as CASSPGAEGTYEQYF.